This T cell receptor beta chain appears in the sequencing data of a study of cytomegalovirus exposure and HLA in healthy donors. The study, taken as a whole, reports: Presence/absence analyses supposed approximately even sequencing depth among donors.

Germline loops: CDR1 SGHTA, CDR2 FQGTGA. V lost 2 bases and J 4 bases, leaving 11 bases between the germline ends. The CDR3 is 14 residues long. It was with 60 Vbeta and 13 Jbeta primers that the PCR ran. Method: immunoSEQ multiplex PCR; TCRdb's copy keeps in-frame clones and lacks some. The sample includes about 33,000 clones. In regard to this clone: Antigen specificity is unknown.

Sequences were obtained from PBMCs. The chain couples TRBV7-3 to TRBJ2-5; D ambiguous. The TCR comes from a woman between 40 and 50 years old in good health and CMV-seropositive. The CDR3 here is CASSLASTAETQYF. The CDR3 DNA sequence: TGTGCCAGCAGCTTAGCATCAACTGCAGAGACCCAGTACTTC.